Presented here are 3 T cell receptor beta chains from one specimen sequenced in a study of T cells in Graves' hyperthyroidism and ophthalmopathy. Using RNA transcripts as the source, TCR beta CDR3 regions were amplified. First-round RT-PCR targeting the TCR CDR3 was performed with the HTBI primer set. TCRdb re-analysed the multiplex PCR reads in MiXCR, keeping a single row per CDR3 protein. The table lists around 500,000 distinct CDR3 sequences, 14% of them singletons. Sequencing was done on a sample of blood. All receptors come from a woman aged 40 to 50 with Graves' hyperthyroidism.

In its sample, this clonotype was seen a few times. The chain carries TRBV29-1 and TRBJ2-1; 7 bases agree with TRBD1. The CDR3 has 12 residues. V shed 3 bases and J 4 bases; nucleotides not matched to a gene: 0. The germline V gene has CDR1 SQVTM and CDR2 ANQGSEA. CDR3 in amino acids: CSVDRGYNEQFF. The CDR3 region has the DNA TGCAGCGTTGACAGGGGGTACAATGAGCAGTTCTTC.

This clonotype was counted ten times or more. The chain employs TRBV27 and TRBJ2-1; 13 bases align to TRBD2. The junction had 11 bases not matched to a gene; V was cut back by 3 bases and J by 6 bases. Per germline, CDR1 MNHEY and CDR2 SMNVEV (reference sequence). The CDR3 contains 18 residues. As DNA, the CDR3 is TGTGCCAGCAGTTTTACCGGGACTAGCGGGACGGCATTCAATGAGCAGTTCTTC. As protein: CASSFTGTSGTAFNEQFF.

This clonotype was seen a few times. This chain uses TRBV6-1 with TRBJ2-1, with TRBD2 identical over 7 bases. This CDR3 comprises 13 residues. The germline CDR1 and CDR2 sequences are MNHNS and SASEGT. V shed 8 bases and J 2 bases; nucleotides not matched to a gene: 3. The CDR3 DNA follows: TGTGCCAGCGGGCGGGAGCCCTACAATGAGCAGTTCTTC. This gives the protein CASGREPYNEQFF.